Listed below are T cell receptor beta chains from one sample, sequenced in a study of PD-1 blockade in classical Hodgkin lymphoma. Produced via immunoSEQ multiplex PCR; TCRdb's table is partial and in-frame only. The sample includes tens of thousands of clones, about 78% seen only once; the top ten take 22%. The input for sequencing was peripheral blood mononuclear cells (PBMCs), taken before the second cycle of nivolumab. The receptors were sampled from a human donor with classical Hodgkin lymphoma. CDR3s leave out the opening cysteine and the closing phenylalanine or tryptophan.

TRBV5-5 ASSQLIALRAVNYEQY
TRBV9 ASRGVAPYNEQF
TRBV11-3 ASNPEGYGYSNEQF
TRBV6-6 ASSTGQSFSNQPQH
TRBV10-2 ASSEFSGRAVGNHEQF
TRBV30 ACTLPDRRAGELF
TRBV6-5 ASSSNEAGVGNEQF
TRBV19 ATESVDQETQY
TRBV11-2 ASSYDRGGTEAF
TRBV7-9 ATTRGTTGEKLF
TRBV7-9 ASSFGVEGYT
TRBV19 ASSGGSWYNSYEQY
TRBV5-5 ASSSGPVPDTQY
TRBV6-5 ASTNNRDEQF
TRBV5-1 ASSEQPGPYEQY
TRBV30 AWSIPWGSSYNEQF
TRBV25-1 ASSESRTTYGYT
TRBV28 ASSFRGQGIRNTIY
TRBV21-1 ASYPLQGGDQPQH
TRBV4-3 ASSQGQDRGIDEQY
TRBV2 ASSERGRGSEQY
TRBV27 ASSPTENYGYT
TRBV7-9 ASSEAF
TRBV4-3 ASSQDLHSGNTIY
TRBV29-1 SVELFQGSREQY
TRBV10-3 ATARGPEGSLH
TRBV30 AWSKGVSLTIQETQY